This TCR beta chain was sequenced for a study of T cells after yellow fever vaccination. In the study overall: The fractions with low cell numbers were processed using SMART-Seq v4 Ultra Low Input.

Study conclusions and caveats: Most primary-vaccination clones recurred post-booster (nearly 98% CD4, around 86% CD8). Among all clonotypes, a small share was observed in both CD4 and CD8 compartments.

Per germline, CDR1 SGHAT and CDR2 FQNNGV. Trimming at V came to 6 bases and at J to 7 bases, leaving 8 bases not matched to a gene. The CDR3 loop spans 13 amino acids. UMIs were added to TCR cDNA along with a universal primer site when it was made by 5'RACE template switching. TCRdb re-analysed the 5' RACE reads in MiXCR, keeping a single row per CDR3 protein. The data hold approximately 330,000 distinct CDR3 sequences, with roughly an eighth observed a single time. Of note for this clonotype: Its antigen is not known.

This TCR was recovered from a man aged 18-30 years who received the YFV17D yellow fever vaccine. The sequencing used CD4+ T cells sorted from PBMCs, collected 15 days after the yellow fever booster vaccination. The chain is built from TRBV11-2 and TRBJ1-2; 7 bases fit TRBD1. The CDR3 nucleotides read TGTGCCAGCAGACCCGAGGGGGCGCGTGGCTACACCTTC. It translates to CASRPEGARGYTF.